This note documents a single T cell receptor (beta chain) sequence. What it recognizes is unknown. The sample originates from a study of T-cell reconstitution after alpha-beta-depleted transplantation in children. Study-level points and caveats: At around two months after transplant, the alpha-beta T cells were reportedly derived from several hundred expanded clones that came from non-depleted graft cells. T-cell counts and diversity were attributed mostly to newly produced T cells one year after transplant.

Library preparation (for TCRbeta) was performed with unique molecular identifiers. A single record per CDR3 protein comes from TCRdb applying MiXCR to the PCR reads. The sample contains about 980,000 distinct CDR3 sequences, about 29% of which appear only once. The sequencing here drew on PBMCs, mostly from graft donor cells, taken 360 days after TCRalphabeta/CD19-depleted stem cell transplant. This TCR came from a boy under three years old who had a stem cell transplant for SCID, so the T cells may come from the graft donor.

CDR3 loop: CASTSGAPRTDTQYF. CDR3 coding DNA: TGTGCCAGCACCTCCGGGGCACCCCGCACAGATACGCAGTATTTT. V gene TRBV28 combines with J gene TRBJ2-3; D could derive from TRBD1 or TRBD2 (5 bases each). This CDR3 has 15 amino acids. The V end was cut by 7 bases, the J end by 1 base, with 15 bases between. The germline V gene encodes CDR1 MDHEN and CDR2 SYDVKM.